The entry that follows covers one T cell receptor (beta chain) sequence. The sample belongs to a study of tumour-infiltrating T cells in Burkitt lymphoma. Study-level background: Repertoire clonality predicted overall and progression-free survival.

The CDR3 has 11 amino acids. Germline assignment: CDR1 DFQATT and CDR2 SNEGSKA (reference sequence). The V end was cut by 5 bases, the J end by 2 bases, with 5 bases between. The protocol was immunoSEQ multiplex PCR, while the TCRdb copy is restricted to in-frame clones and leaves out a portion. The sample lists 11,000 to 15,000 clones, about 30% occurring once. Sample: tumor tissue. The TCR originated in a human donor with diffuse large B-cell lymphoma. The J gene is TRBJ2-3, the V gene TRBV20-1; D remains unclear. The CDR3 reads CSAPFTDTQYF. In DNA, the CDR3 is TGCAGTGCTCCCTTCACAGATACGCAGTATTTT.